These T cell receptor beta chains were read from a single sample in a study of blood T cell repertoires in COVID-19. The repertoire was sequenced with immunoSEQ multiplex PCR; TCRdb's copy has only in-frame clones and lacks some. The table records about 120,000 clones, approximately 80% of them present only once. Sequenced sample: peripheral blood. These receptors all come from a man in his fifties with acute or convalescent COVID-19. Both conserved end residues are part of each CDR3. D genes are given only for firm matches. Expanded clones are given a class, and other clones once, few, many or no size at all.

v_call	clone_size	j_call	d_call	cdr3_nt	cdr3_aa
TRBV5-1	.	TRBJ2-1	TRBD1	TGCGCCAGCAGCCCGGGACAGGGACCGAATGAGCAGTTCTTC	CASSPGQGPNEQFF
TRBV19	.	TRBJ1-5	.	TGTGCCAGTAGTGACCCTTGGATGGGAGACGGCCAGCCCCAGCATTTT	CASSDPWMGDGQPQHF
TRBV10-3	.	TRBJ1-5	.	TGTGCCATCAGTACAGGAGATCAGCCCCAGCATTTT	CAISTGDQPQHF
TRBV24-1	.	TRBJ2-6	TRBD1	TGTGCCACCAGTGAGGGACAGGGTACCCCTGGGGCCAACGTCCTGACTTTC	CATSEGQGTPGANVLTF
TRBV19	.	TRBJ2-5	.	TGTGCCACCTCGACAGCGAACCAAGAGACCCAGTACTTC	CATSTANQETQYF
TRBV9	.	TRBJ2-1	TRBD2	TGTGCCAGCAGCCCCACCGGACTAGCGGGTTTCAATGAGCAGTTCTTC	CASSPTGLAGFNEQFF
TRBV11-2	.	TRBJ2-7	.	TGTGCCAGCACTCTAGGCCGTACCGGCGAGCAGTACTTC	CASTLGRTGEQYF
TRBV7-6	.	TRBJ1-4	TRBD1	TGTGCCAGCAGCCCCCATTGGGGACAGATGAATGAAAAACTGTTTTTT	CASSPHWGQMNEKLFF
TRBV4-1	.	TRBJ1-1	.	TGCGCCAGCAGCCAAGGAACATACGCCTTAACTGAAGCTTTCTTT	CASSQGTYALTEAFF
TRBV20-1	.	TRBJ2-7	.	TGCAGTGCTAGTATCGTGCAGGGGCTCGAGCAGTACTTC	CSASIVQGLEQYF
TRBV11-2	few	TRBJ1-3	.	TGTGCCAGCAGCCCGGGTCTTATGAACTCTGGAAACACCATATATTTT	CASSPGLMNSGNTIYF
TRBV14	.	TRBJ2-1	TRBD2	TGTGCCAGCAGCCGGCGGGGCACTAGCGGGAGAAATGAGCAGTTCTTC	CASSRRGTSGRNEQFF
TRBV12-3/TRBV12-4	.	TRBJ2-1	.	TGTGCCAGCAGCCCCGGGACACATAATGAGCAGTTCTTC	CASSPGTHNEQFF
TRBV4-1	.	TRBJ2-7	.	TGCGCCAGCAGCCAAGATGGCCGCCTCTACGAGCAGTACTTC	CASSQDGRLYEQYF
TRBV7-7	.	TRBJ2-1	.	TGTGCCAGCAGCTCCGGACTGGAGGACCTGGGCGATGAGCAGTTCTTC	CASSSGLEDLGDEQFF
TRBV10-1	many	TRBJ2-7	TRBD2	TGCGCCAGCAGTGAGTACCGCGGGAGCTCCTACGAGCAGTACTTC	CASSEYRGSSYEQYF
TRBV19	few	TRBJ1-5	.	TGTGCCAGTAGTATAGCCAGGGTAGCCGGTCAGCCCCAGCATTTT	CASSIARVAGQPQHF
TRBV12-3/TRBV12-4	.	TRBJ1-5	.	TGTGCCAGCAGTTCGGTCTCCAATCAGCCCCAGCATTTT	CASSSVSNQPQHF